The rows below give T cell receptor beta chains drawn from one sample of a study of T cells in Graves' hyperthyroidism and ophthalmopathy. TCRdb re-derived calls from the multiplex PCR reads in MiXCR, one entry per CDR3 protein. The sample includes fewer than 650,000 distinct CDR3 sequences, approximately 15% of them seen just once. Specimen: blood. The receptors shown here come from a woman aged 18-29 years with Graves' ophthalmopathy. Both conserved end residues are part of each CDR3. A D gene is named only where the DNA matches it firmly. Rows give clone size only sometimes, using once, few, many, or a class for an expanded clone.

size: NA
J: TRBJ2-7
V: TRBV11-3
D: TRBD2
CDR3: CASSQGAGENYEQYF
DNA: TGTGCCAGCAGCCAGGGAGCGGGAGAAAACTACGAGCAGTACTTC

size: many
J: TRBJ2-3
V: TRBV24-1
D: NA
CDR3: CATSESADTQYF
DNA: TGTGCCACCAGTGAATCGGCAGATACGCAGTATTTT

size: many
J: TRBJ2-1
V: TRBV30
D: NA
CDR3: CAWKRNNEQFF
DNA: TGTGCCTGGAAACGTAACAATGAGCAGTTCTTC

size: NA
J: TRBJ2-7
V: TRBV19
D: TRBD1
CDR3: CASSIDRGRYEQYF
DNA: TGTGCCAGTAGTATCGACAGGGGGCGCTACGAGCAGTACTTC

size: NA
J: TRBJ2-3
V: TRBV7-9
D: NA
CDR3: CASSQDTTGTKSTDTQYF
DNA: TGTGCCAGCAGCCAAGATACAACCGGGACCAAGAGCACAGATACGCAGTATTTT

size: NA
J: TRBJ2-1
V: TRBV5-6
D: NA
CDR3: CASNAIERAPYNEQFF
DNA: TGTGCCAGCAACGCGATTGAGCGGGCCCCCTACAATGAGCAGTTCTTC

size: many
J: TRBJ2-1
V: TRBV6-2/TRBV6-3
D: TRBD1
CDR3: CASSLHQGARNEQFF
DNA: TGTGCCAGCAGCCTACACCAGGGGGCGCGGAATGAGCAGTTCTTC

size: many
J: TRBJ1-5
V: TRBV3-1
D: TRBD1
CDR3: CASSQGTGAGQPQHF
DNA: TGTGCCAGCAGCCAAGGGACAGGGGCCGGTCAGCCCCAGCATTTT

size: NA
J: TRBJ1-3
V: TRBV28
D: TRBD1
CDR3: CASSSTGVAENTIYF
DNA: TGTGCCAGCAGTTCGACAGGGGTTGCGGAAAACACCATATATTTT

size: many
J: TRBJ1-2
V: TRBV19
D: TRBD1
CDR3: CASRGTANYGYTF
DNA: TGTGCCAGCAGGGGGACGGCGAACTATGGCTACACCTTC

size: many
J: TRBJ2-5
V: TRBV11-1
D: NA
CDR3: CASSNPQGRWETQYF
DNA: TGTGCCAGCAGCAACCCACAGGGACGATGGGAGACCCAGTACTTC

size: many
J: TRBJ1-3
V: TRBV2
D: NA
CDR3: CASSETRFSGNTIYF
DNA: TGTGCCAGCAGTGAAACGCGCTTCTCTGGAAACACCATATATTTT

size: few
J: TRBJ1-1
V: TRBV19
D: NA
CDR3: CASSIFPAYEDTEAFF
DNA: TGTGCCAGTAGTATTTTTCCGGCTTATGAAGACACTGAAGCTTTCTTT

size: many
J: TRBJ2-5
V: TRBV7-9
D: NA
CDR3: CASSPGPRAGETQYF
DNA: TGTGCCAGCAGCCCGGGTCCCCGGGCGGGAGAGACCCAGTACTTC

size: NA
J: TRBJ1-4
V: TRBV6-1
D: NA
CDR3: CASSTPGTNEKLFF
DNA: TGTGCCAGCAGTACGCCAGGGACCAATGAAAAACTGTTTTTT

size: few
J: TRBJ2-1
V: TRBV29-1
D: TRBD2
CDR3: CSVARLAGGLAGNEQFF
DNA: TGCAGCGTCGCACGGCTAGCGGGAGGGCTTGCGGGCAATGAGCAGTTCTTC

size: NA
J: TRBJ2-4
V: TRBV15
D: TRBD1
CDR3: CATSRGQGLNIQYF
DNA: TGTGCCACCAGCAGGGGACAGGGATTGAACATTCAGTACTTC

size: many
J: TRBJ2-7
V: TRBV20-1
D: TRBD2
CDR3: CSARLPTSGRPSSYEQYF
DNA: TGCAGTGCTAGATTACCGACTAGCGGGAGGCCTAGCTCCTACGAGCAGTACTTC

size: many
J: TRBJ2-1
V: TRBV7-9
D: NA
CDR3: CAGGGDSNNEQFF
DNA: TGTGCCGGTGGCGGAGACTCTAACAATGAGCAGTTCTTC

size: NA
J: TRBJ2-7
V: TRBV7-9
D: NA
CDR3: CASSLGAYNEQYF
DNA: TGTGCCAGCAGCCTCGGGGCATACAATGAGCAGTACTTC